This TCR beta chain was sequenced in a study of cytomegalovirus exposure and HLA in healthy donors. Broader study findings: Clusters of TCRs from the first cohort tended to co-occur in the 100 to 150 validation repertoires (as a later analysis found). The study designated over 150 TCR beta chains cytomegalovirus-associated.

In this sample, this clone turned up a few times. The antigen remains undetermined. The CDR3 totals 14 residues. CDR1 and CDR2 (germline): SGHDT, YYEEEE. The J segment lost 0 bases and the V segment lost 8 bases, leaving 4 bases of the junction unmatched. Assay: immunoSEQ multiplex PCR; the TCRdb copy retains only in-frame clones and omits some. The sample lists some 310,000 clones; 70% to 90% were seen once. This TCR came from a man aged 25 to 45 in good health and CMV-seronegative. The sequencing sample was made of PBMCs. The chain is built from TRBV5-6 and TRBJ2-3; 9 bases line up with TRBD1. CDR3 amino acids: CASKQGASTDTQYF. The DNA of the CDR3 is TGTGCCAGTAAACAGGGGGCTAGCACAGATACGCAGTATTTT.